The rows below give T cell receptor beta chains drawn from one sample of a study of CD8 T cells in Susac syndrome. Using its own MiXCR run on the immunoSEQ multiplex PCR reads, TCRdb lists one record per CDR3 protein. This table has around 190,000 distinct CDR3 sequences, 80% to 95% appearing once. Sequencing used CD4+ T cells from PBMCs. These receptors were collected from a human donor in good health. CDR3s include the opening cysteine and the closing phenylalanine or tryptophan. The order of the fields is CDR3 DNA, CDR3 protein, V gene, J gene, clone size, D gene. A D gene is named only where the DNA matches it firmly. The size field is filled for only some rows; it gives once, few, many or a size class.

cdr3_nt: TGTGCCAGCAGCCAAGACGGGGGAGGGCAGGGACAGGGCAATCAGCCCCAGCATTTT; cdr3_aa: CASSQDGGGQGQGNQPQHF; v_call: TRBV4-2; j_call: TRBJ1-5; clone_size: -; d_call: TRBD1
cdr3_nt: TGTGCCAGCAGCTTAGCCGGATCTTGGGCCACTGAAGCTTTCTTT; cdr3_aa: CASSLAGSWATEAFF; v_call: TRBV7-9; j_call: TRBJ1-1; clone_size: -; d_call: -
cdr3_nt: TGTGCCAGCAGTCGTGGTGGGGAAAAACTGTTTTTT; cdr3_aa: CASSRGGEKLFF; v_call: TRBV11-2; j_call: TRBJ1-4; clone_size: few; d_call: -
cdr3_nt: TGTGCCAGCAGCCACCGGGACCCGCGCACAGATACGCAGTATTTT; cdr3_aa: CASSHRDPRTDTQYF; v_call: TRBV6-6; j_call: TRBJ2-3; clone_size: -; d_call: -
cdr3_nt: TGTGCCAGCCGGGACCAGGACACCGGGGAGCTGTTTTTT; cdr3_aa: CASRDQDTGELFF; v_call: TRBV12-3/TRBV12-4; j_call: TRBJ2-2; clone_size: -; d_call: -
cdr3_nt: TGTGCCAGCCGGGGTTCCTCTGGGGCCAACGTCCTGATTTTC; cdr3_aa: CASRGSSGANVLIF; v_call: TRBV27; j_call: TRBJ2-6; clone_size: once; d_call: -
cdr3_nt: TGTGCCAGCAGCGTAGAGGCCCTGGGCACAGATACGCAGTATTTT; cdr3_aa: CASSVEALGTDTQYF; v_call: TRBV9; j_call: TRBJ2-3; clone_size: -; d_call: -
cdr3_nt: TGCAGCGTTTTCCAGGGAATCTCCTACGAGCAGTACTTC; cdr3_aa: CSVFQGISYEQYF; v_call: TRBV29-1; j_call: TRBJ2-7; clone_size: -; d_call: -
cdr3_nt: TGCAGCGTTGAAGATCGAAGGTCAGGGATGAACACTGAAGCTTTCTTT; cdr3_aa: CSVEDRRSGMNTEAFF; v_call: TRBV29-1; j_call: TRBJ1-1; clone_size: -; d_call: -
cdr3_nt: TGCGCCAGCAGCTTGGTTGGCCTGGACATTCAGTACTTC; cdr3_aa: CASSLVGLDIQYF; v_call: TRBV5-1; j_call: TRBJ2-4; clone_size: -; d_call: -
cdr3_nt: TGTGCCAGCAGTTTAGCCCCGGGACTAGCGGGCCTTACAGATACGCAGTATTTT; cdr3_aa: CASSLAPGLAGLTDTQYF; v_call: TRBV28; j_call: TRBJ2-3; clone_size: -; d_call: TRBD2
cdr3_nt: TGTGCCAGCAGCTTAAGGGCGGGGGCTAACACAGATACGCAGTATTTT; cdr3_aa: CASSLRAGANTDTQYF; v_call: TRBV7-3; j_call: TRBJ2-3; clone_size: once; d_call: -
cdr3_nt: TGTGCCTGGAGTGTGGGGGACAGGTCCTACGAGCAGTACTTC; cdr3_aa: CAWSVGDRSYEQYF; v_call: TRBV30; j_call: TRBJ2-7; clone_size: few; d_call: TRBD1
cdr3_nt: TGTGCCATCAGTGAGCGCACCGGGCCGGGAAACACCATATATTTT; cdr3_aa: CAISERTGPGNTIYF; v_call: TRBV10-3; j_call: TRBJ1-3; clone_size: -; d_call: -
cdr3_nt: TGTGCCTGGGCTCTTCCGGGACAGGGGCACTATGGCTACACCTTC; cdr3_aa: CAWALPGQGHYGYTF; v_call: TRBV30; j_call: TRBJ1-2; clone_size: -; d_call: TRBD1
cdr3_nt: TGTGCCAGCAGCTTAAGGGACGGGGATACGCAGTATTTT; cdr3_aa: CASSLRDGDTQYF; v_call: TRBV7-3; j_call: TRBJ2-3; clone_size: -; d_call: -
cdr3_nt: TGCAGTGCTAATGGCTTCCACTTC; cdr3_aa: CSANGFHF; v_call: TRBV20-1; j_call: TRBJ2-7; clone_size: -; d_call: -
cdr3_nt: TGCGCCAGCAGCCAAGAACCGGCCTCTGGAAACACCATATATTTT; cdr3_aa: CASSQEPASGNTIYF; v_call: TRBV4-1; j_call: TRBJ1-3; clone_size: -; d_call: -
cdr3_nt: TGCGCCAGCAGGGGGGTAGGGGCGAAGAACACTGAAGCTTTCTTT; cdr3_aa: CASRGVGAKNTEAFF; v_call: TRBV5-1; j_call: TRBJ1-1; clone_size: -; d_call: -
cdr3_nt: TGTGCCTGGACCTCAGGGGATCTTAGCGGCGATGAGCAGTTCTTC; cdr3_aa: CAWTSGDLSGDEQFF; v_call: TRBV30; j_call: TRBJ2-1; clone_size: -; d_call: -
cdr3_nt: TGTGCCAGCAGCGTAGACCCAGCGGGGGCCTCCCAAGAGACCCAGTACTTC; cdr3_aa: CASSVDPAGASQETQYF; v_call: TRBV9; j_call: TRBJ2-5; clone_size: -; d_call: TRBD2
cdr3_nt: TGTGCCAGCAGCGTAGCTGAGGGGGTCGGAAACACCATATATTTT; cdr3_aa: CASSVAEGVGNTIYF; v_call: TRBV9; j_call: TRBJ1-3; clone_size: -; d_call: -
cdr3_nt: TGTGCCAGCAGTCCCTACAGGGGCTATGGCTACACCTTC; cdr3_aa: CASSPYRGYGYTF; v_call: TRBV28; j_call: TRBJ1-2; clone_size: -; d_call: TRBD1
cdr3_nt: TGTGCCAGCAGTTTAAGGGTTTCTGGTTCACCCCTCCACTTT; cdr3_aa: CASSLRVSGSPLHF; v_call: TRBV6-6; j_call: TRBJ1-6; clone_size: -; d_call: -
cdr3_nt: TGTGCCAGCAGCTCCTCTGGCGGCAATCAGCCCCAGCATTTT; cdr3_aa: CASSSSGGNQPQHF; v_call: TRBV7-9; j_call: TRBJ1-5; clone_size: few; d_call: -
cdr3_nt: TGTGCCACCAGTGAGGGAGCTCTGAACACTGAAGCTTTCTTT; cdr3_aa: CATSEGALNTEAFF; v_call: TRBV24-1; j_call: TRBJ1-1; clone_size: -; d_call: -
cdr3_nt: TGTGCCAGCAGTCCACCGGGGGCCCTAGGGAAGACCCAGTACTTC; cdr3_aa: CASSPPGALGKTQYF; v_call: TRBV28; j_call: TRBJ2-5; clone_size: -; d_call: -
cdr3_nt: TGTGCCAGCAGTGAATCGCACAGGGTGGACCAGCCCCAGCATTTT; cdr3_aa: CASSESHRVDQPQHF; v_call: TRBV2; j_call: TRBJ1-5; clone_size: -; d_call: -
cdr3_nt: TGTGCCAGCAGCCCGCTTCCTCAGGGCTCCCAAGAGACCCAGTACTTC; cdr3_aa: CASSPLPQGSQETQYF; v_call: TRBV3-1; j_call: TRBJ2-5; clone_size: -; d_call: -
cdr3_nt: TGCGCCAGCAGCCTCTGGACACGCAATGAGCAGTTCTTC; cdr3_aa: CASSLWTRNEQFF; v_call: TRBV5-1; j_call: TRBJ2-1; clone_size: -; d_call: -
cdr3_nt: TGCGCCAGCAGCCAAGCGCAAAGGACTAGCAGCACAGATACGCAGTATTTT; cdr3_aa: CASSQAQRTSSTDTQYF; v_call: TRBV4-1; j_call: TRBJ2-3; clone_size: -; d_call: TRBD2
cdr3_nt: TGTGCCAGCAGCTTGGGACAGGTTCATGGAAACACCATATATTTT; cdr3_aa: CASSLGQVHGNTIYF; v_call: TRBV7-2; j_call: TRBJ1-3; clone_size: -; d_call: TRBD1
cdr3_nt: TGTGCCAGCAGCCCGAGTCGGGGGGGCGTTCAAGATACGCAGTATTTT; cdr3_aa: CASSPSRGGVQDTQYF; v_call: TRBV7-8; j_call: TRBJ2-3; clone_size: -; d_call: TRBD2
cdr3_nt: TGTGCCTGGGAACAAAGGCAGGGCAACGGCTACACCTTC; cdr3_aa: CAWEQRQGNGYTF; v_call: TRBV30; j_call: TRBJ1-2; clone_size: -; d_call: -
cdr3_nt: TGTGCCAGCTCACCAGAGACAGGGACTGGTCAGCCCCAGCATTTT; cdr3_aa: CASSPETGTGQPQHF; v_call: TRBV18; j_call: TRBJ1-5; clone_size: -; d_call: TRBD1
cdr3_nt: TGTGCCAGCAGTCGGACAGGGATAAGCGAGACCCAGTACTTC; cdr3_aa: CASSRTGISETQYF; v_call: TRBV6-6; j_call: TRBJ2-5; clone_size: -; d_call: TRBD1
cdr3_nt: TGTGCCAGCCGGGAGGGGGGCAGAAGGCTAGATCAGCCCCAGCATTTT; cdr3_aa: CASREGGRRLDQPQHF; v_call: TRBV2; j_call: TRBJ1-5; clone_size: -; d_call: -
cdr3_nt: TGTGCCAGTAGTCCCCCGGGGATTAACACTGAAGCTTTCTTT; cdr3_aa: CASSPPGINTEAFF; v_call: TRBV19; j_call: TRBJ1-1; clone_size: -; d_call: -
cdr3_nt: TGTGCCAGCAGTGAGGCTTTCTTT; cdr3_aa: CASSEAFF; v_call: TRBV6-6; j_call: TRBJ1-1; clone_size: -; d_call: -
cdr3_nt: TGTGCCAGCAGCTCTCGGGCAGTGATGAACACTGAAGCTTTCTTT; cdr3_aa: CASSSRAVMNTEAFF; v_call: TRBV7-9; j_call: TRBJ1-1; clone_size: -; d_call: -
cdr3_nt: TGTGCCTGGGGTGACAGGGGGCTAGGGGAGACCCAGTACTTC; cdr3_aa: CAWGDRGLGETQYF; v_call: TRBV30; j_call: TRBJ2-5; clone_size: -; d_call: TRBD1
cdr3_nt: TGTGCCAGCAGTTATTTGGGCTCTGGAAACACCATATATTTT; cdr3_aa: CASSYLGSGNTIYF; v_call: TRBV6-5; j_call: TRBJ1-3; clone_size: -; d_call: -
cdr3_nt: TGCAGCGTTGACCTCTCCGGGGCCCAGTACTTC; cdr3_aa: CSVDLSGAQYF; v_call: TRBV29-1; j_call: TRBJ2-5; clone_size: -; d_call: -
cdr3_nt: TGTGCCAGCAGCTTTCGCATAGCGGGGAGCACCGGGGAGCTGTTTTTT; cdr3_aa: CASSFRIAGSTGELFF; v_call: TRBV7-9; j_call: TRBJ2-2; clone_size: -; d_call: TRBD2
cdr3_nt: TGCAGCGATCGGGCGGACCGCACAGATACGCAGTATTTT; cdr3_aa: CSDRADRTDTQYF; v_call: TRBV29-1; j_call: TRBJ2-3; clone_size: -; d_call: -
cdr3_nt: TGTGCCAGCAGCTTAGCAGGGGACCATCAGCCCCAGCATTTT; cdr3_aa: CASSLAGDHQPQHF; v_call: TRBV7-9; j_call: TRBJ1-5; clone_size: -; d_call: -
cdr3_nt: TGTGCCAGCAGTTTGTACGGGGCAGGGGGCTACGAGCAGTACTTC; cdr3_aa: CASSLYGAGGYEQYF; v_call: TRBV28; j_call: TRBJ2-7; clone_size: -; d_call: TRBD1
cdr3_nt: TGTGCCAGCAGCCTTGAGTTGGAAAGGGATGAAGCTTTCTTT; cdr3_aa: CASSLELERDEAFF; v_call: TRBV5-4; j_call: TRBJ1-1; clone_size: -; d_call: -
cdr3_nt: TGTGCCAGCGTACAGGATATCTCCTACGAGCAGTACTTC; cdr3_aa: CASVQDISYEQYF; v_call: TRBV6-6; j_call: TRBJ2-7; clone_size: -; d_call: -
cdr3_nt: TGTGCCAGCTCACCCCGGACCCCCTCTCTAGCGGGGACCAACAATGAGCAGTTCTTC; cdr3_aa: CASSPRTPSLAGTNNEQFF; v_call: TRBV18; j_call: TRBJ2-1; clone_size: -; d_call: TRBD2